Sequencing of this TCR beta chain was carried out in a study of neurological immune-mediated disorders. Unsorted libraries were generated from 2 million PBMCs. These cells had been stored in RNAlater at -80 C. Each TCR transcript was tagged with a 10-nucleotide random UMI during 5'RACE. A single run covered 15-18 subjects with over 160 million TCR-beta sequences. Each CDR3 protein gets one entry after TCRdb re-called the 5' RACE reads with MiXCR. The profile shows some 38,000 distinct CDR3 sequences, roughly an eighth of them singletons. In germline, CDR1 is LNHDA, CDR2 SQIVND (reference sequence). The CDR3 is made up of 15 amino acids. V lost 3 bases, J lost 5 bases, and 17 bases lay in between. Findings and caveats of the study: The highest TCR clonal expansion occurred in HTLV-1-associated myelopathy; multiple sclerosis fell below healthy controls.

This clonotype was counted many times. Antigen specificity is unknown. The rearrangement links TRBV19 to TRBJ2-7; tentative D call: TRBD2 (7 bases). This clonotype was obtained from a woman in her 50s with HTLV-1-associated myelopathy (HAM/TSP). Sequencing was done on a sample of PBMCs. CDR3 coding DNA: TGTGCCAGTAGTATCAGCCGGAGGGGGGGCGACGAGCAGTACTTC. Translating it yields CASSISRRGGDEQYF.